A single sample gave rise to the 24 T cell receptor beta chains below, sequenced in a study of T cell repertoires in cytomegalovirus infection (dated by TCRdb to between 2017 and 2020). TCRdb records Illumina HiSeq 1500 as the sequencer. The public reads were reprocessed in TCRdb via fastp at Q25 and MiXCR, keeping in-frame beta chains. All rows with the same CDR3 protein become a single entry with the most common DNA and genes. For this sample the table gives about 490,000 distinct CDR3 sequences, of which about 30% were detected only once. 13% of the sample goes to the ten largest clones. The specimen was PBMCs. Receptor source: a human donor in good health (CMV status not recorded). Some clones in this sample may be carry-over from other donors' samples.

This clonotype showed up many times. V gene TRBV7-2 combines with J gene TRBJ2-3, with D perhaps matching TRBD2 (5 bases). Trimming removed 8 bases at V and 1 base at J, with 13 bases between. This CDR3 contains 14 residues. Germline CDR1 is SGHTA and CDR2 is FQGNSA. The CDR3 bases are TGTGCCAGCCGCCGCGGGTTGGGCACAGATACGCAGTATTTT. Translation: CASRRGLGTDTQYF.

This clonotype was recorded at least ten times. The rearrangement uses TRBV11-2 and TRBJ2-5; 14 nucleotides agree with TRBD2. This CDR3 has 16 amino acids. The V gene's germline CDR1 is SGHAT and CDR2 FQNNGV. V was pared by 5 bases and J by 5 bases, with 7 bases of the junction left unmatched. The CDR3 DNA is TGTGCCAGCAGCGGCGGGACTAGCGGGAGTGGGGAGACCCAGTACTTC. This sequence encodes CASSGGTSGSGETQYF.

The chain recombines TRBV19 with TRBJ1-1; 9 nucleotides align to TRBD1. From germline, CDR1 is LNHDA and CDR2 SQIVND (reference sequence). CDR3 length: 15 residues. V gave up 5 bases and J gave up 5 bases; unmatched junction bases: 9. DNA for the CDR3: TGTGCCAGTAGTTCATCGGGGACAGGGAGGACTGAAGCTTTCTTT. Translated, it gives CASSSSGTGRTEAFF.

This clonotype was detected only a few times. The chain joins TRBV9 to TRBJ1-2; no clear D. CDR1 is SGDLS and CDR2 is YYNGEE in the germline V gene. V lost 3 bases and J lost 4, with 7 bases in between. The CDR3 extends over 12 amino acids. The CDR3: CASSGNAYGYTF. The DNA of the CDR3 is TGTGCCAGCAGCGGGAATGCCTATGGCTACACCTTC.

This clonotype was detected a few times. The chain is built from TRBV6-2 or TRBV6-3 and TRBJ2-1; D may correspond to TRBD1 or TRBD2 (5 bases each). Germline-derived CDR1 and CDR2 are MNHEY and SVGEGT. V gave up 7 bases and J gave up 6 bases, with 19 bases separating them. This CDR3 has 15 amino acids. CDR3 nucleotide sequence: TGTGCCAGCATTAGGAGCGGACAAGCCCGCAATGAGCAGTTCTTC. Residues: CASIRSGQARNEQFF.

The chain is built from TRBV6-2 or TRBV6-3 and TRBJ2-7; D not resolved. The CDR3 is 15 amino acids. Germline assignment: CDR1 MNHEY and CDR2 SVGEGT. Trimming took off 2 bases at V and 0 bases at J, with 11 bases between the two ends. The DNA of the CDR3 is TGTGCCAGCAGTTACGGCAGGAGCCCCTCCTACGAGCAGTACGTC. It is translated as CASSYGRSPSYEQYV.

The table lists this clonotype with a count of one. The chain has TRBV5-3 and TRBJ1-4; D may be TRBD1 (5 bases). TRBV5-3 is an ORF; its function is uncertain. Trimming took 8 bases from V and 7 from J, leaving 21 bases between them. The CDR3 is 15 amino acids. The CDR3 spells CASSPGTPEGEKLFF. CDR3 nucleotides: TGTGCCAGCAGCCCCGGGACTCCGGAGGGTGAAAAACTGTTTTTT.

V and J are TRBV11-2 and TRBJ2-7; D remains unclear. V lost 3 bases and J lost 6, with 12 bases in between. Germline CDR1 is SGHAT and CDR2 is FQNNGV. The CDR3 sequence is 13 residues long. This CDR3 reads CASSLGQVAEQYV. DNA for the CDR3: TGTGCCAGCAGCTTGGGCCAGGTGGCCGAGCAGTACGTC.

This clonotype was counted only a few times. This chain links TRBV4-1 with TRBJ1-2, with a possible D match to TRBD1 (6 bases). Germline CDR1 and CDR2: MGHRA and YSYEKL. The CDR3 is made up of 16 amino acids. The V gene lost 1 base and the J gene lost 4 bases, with 16 bases spanning the gap. DNA for the CDR3: TGCGCCAGCAGCCAAGTGTTTCCAGGGGTCGTCTATGGCTACACCTTC. It translates to CASSQVFPGVVYGYTF.

This clonotype was picked up a small number of times. The genes are TRBV11-3 and TRBJ2-1, with D perhaps matching TRBD2 (6 bases). This CDR3 has 15 amino acids. V was shortened by 3 bases and J by 1 base, with 10 bases between the two germline ends. Germline assignment: CDR1 SGHNT and CDR2 YENEEA. CDR3 in DNA: TGTGCCAGCAGCTTCACGGAGGGATCCTACAATGAGCAGTTCTTC. This sequence encodes CASSFTEGSYNEQFF.

The chain joins TRBV11-2 to TRBJ2-1; D might be TRBD2 (6 bases). Per germline, CDR1 SGHAT and CDR2 FQNNGV. The CDR3 consists of 16 residues. Trimming removed 0 bases from V and 6 bases from J, with 15 bases in between. The CDR3 loop reads CASSLEVGGFGNEQFF. The CDR3 DNA reads as TGTGCCAGCAGCTTAGAGGTCGGGGGTTTCGGCAATGAGCAGTTCTTC. The full variable domain, its missing parts supplied by reference TRBV11-2 and TRBJ2-1, is EAGVAQSPRYKIIEKRQSVAFWCNPISGHATLYWYQQILGQGPKLLIQFQNNGVVDDSQLPKDRFSAERLKGVDSTLKIQPAKLEDSAVYLCASSLEVGGFGNEQFFGPGTRLTVL.

This clonotype was counted between two and nine times. The chain links TRBV19 to TRBJ1-1; D unclear. This CDR3 region has 11 residues. The V end was cut by 3 bases, the J end by 4 bases, with 3 bases between. From germline, CDR1 is LNHDA and CDR2 SQIVND (reference sequence). The CDR3 DNA reads as TGTGCCAGTAGTATGACCACTGAAGCTTTCTTT. Its protein is CASSMTTEAFF.

There are many counts of this clonotype. This chain connects TRBV7-2 to TRBJ2-2; 10 bases match TRBD2. Germline V gives CDR1 SGHTA, CDR2 FQGNSA. This CDR3 is 17 amino acids long. J gave up 4 bases and V 5 bases, and 10 bases lay outside the gene matches. The CDR3 DNA reads TGTGCCAGCAGCGCTGCCGGGACTAGCGTAAGCACCGGGGAGCTGTTTTTT. Translated: CASSAAGTSVSTGELFF. Full variable domain (outside the CDR3, taken from reference TRBV7-2 and TRBJ2-2): GAGVSQSPSNKVTEKGKDVELRCDPISGHTALYWYRQSLGQGLEFLIYFQGNSAPDKSGLPSDRFSAERTGGSVSTLTIQRTQQEDSAVYLCASSAAGTSVSTGELFFGEGSRLTVL.

The chain has TRBV6-2 or TRBV6-3 and TRBJ2-7; 10 bases agree with TRBD1. Per germline, CDR1 MNHEY and CDR2 SVGEGT. J was trimmed by 6 bases and V by 8 bases; bases with no gene match: 10. The CDR3 covers 14 residues. CDR3 nucleotide sequence: TGTGCCAGCGACTTGGGACAGGGGTTTGGCGAGCAGTACTTC. Amino acid sequence: CASDLGQGFGEQYF.

This clonotype was seen a few times. J is TRBJ2-5 and V is TRBV28; perhaps TRBD2 as D (5 bases). The V end was cut by 3 bases, the J end by 7 bases, with 21 bases between. CDR1 and CDR2 (germline): MDHEN, SYDVKM. This CDR3 is built from 16 residues. The CDR3 bases are TGTGCCAGCAGTTTTGTGGGTATGGGAAATCGGGGGACCCAGTACTTC. Protein: CASSFVGMGNRGTQYF. The full variable domain, rest sourced from reference TRBV28 and TRBJ2-5, is DVKVTQSSRYLVKRTGEKVFLECVQDMDHENMFWYRQDPGLGLRLIYFSYDVKMKEKGDIPEGYSVSREKKERFSLILESASTNQTSMYLCASSFVGMGNRGTQYFGPGTRLLVL.

The V call is TRBV11-2, the J call TRBJ2-3, with a weak D call TRBD2 (5 bases). V was pared by 7 bases and J by 3 bases, with 17 bases between. Germline CDR1 is SGHAT and CDR2 is FQNNGV. The CDR3 covers 15 residues. The CDR3 loop is CASTHTPGGTDTQYF. The CDR3 nucleotides read TGTGCCAGCACCCACACCCCGGGCGGGACAGATACGCAGTATTTT.

This clonotype was found a few times. V gene TRBV4-1 combines with J gene TRBJ2-3; 8 bases line up with TRBD2. The CDR3 loop spans 16 amino acids. Germline values: CDR1 MGHRA, CDR2 YSYEKL. Losses at the gene ends were 6 bases for V and 0 bases for J; bases not matched to a gene: 8. The CDR3 nucleotides read TGCGCCAGCAGAGGAAACCCTAGCGGGAGCACAGATACGCAGTATTTT. Translation gives CASRGNPSGSTDTQYF.

This clonotype has more than one count but fewer than ten. The V gene is TRBV10-2, the J gene TRBJ2-7; no definite D call. Germline values: CDR1 WSHSY, CDR2 SAAADI. V was trimmed by 3 bases and J by 9 bases, leaving 15 bases between them. This CDR3 has 13 amino acids. CDR3 protein: CASSDLDPNRQYV. The CDR3 region has the DNA TGCGCCAGCAGTGACTTGGACCCTAATCGGCAGTACGTC.

CDR3 in DNA: TGTGCCAGTACCGACAGGCCGAACACCGGGGAGCTGTTTTTT. Translated, it gives CASTDRPNTGELFF. The V gene is TRBV19, the J gene TRBJ2-2; D perhaps matches TRBD1 (6 bases). Germline-derived CDR1 and CDR2 are LNHDA and SQIVND (reference sequence). V lost 7 bases and J lost 0, with 9 bases in between. This CDR3 region has 14 residues.

This clonotype was seen just once. The CDR3 is CASSIVHGSQETQYF. DNA of the CDR3: TGTGCCAGTAGTATAGTTCACGGCAGTCAAGAGACCCAGTACTTC. This sequence joins TRBV19 and TRBJ2-5, with unresolved D. The germline gives CDR1 LNHDA, CDR2 SQIVND (reference sequence). The CDR3 covers 15 residues. V was trimmed by 1 base and J by 2 bases, leaving 11 bases between them.

This clonotype showed up just a few times. The chain recombines TRBV6-2 or TRBV6-3 with TRBJ2-2, with D tentatively TRBD1 (5 bases). The V end lost 6 bases, the J end lost 4 bases, and 9 bases lay between the germline ends. The CDR3 length is 13 residues. Germline values: CDR1 MNHEY, CDR2 SVGEGT. The CDR3 spells CASSPGITGELFF. The CDR3, as DNA: TGTGCCAGCAGCCCAGGGATCACCGGGGAGCTGTTTTTT.

The sample holds one count of this clonotype. The chain is built from TRBV28 and TRBJ2-7; D is uncertain. Trimming took 8 bases from V and 4 from J, leaving 12 bases between them. CDR3 length: 12 amino acids. Germline V gene lookup returns CDR1 MDHEN and CDR2 SYDVKM. CDR3 nucleotides: TGTGCCAGCTCGACAACTCCGTACGAGCAGTACGTC. This codes for CASSTTPYEQYV.

The rearrangement uses TRBV4-1 and TRBJ1-2; maybe TRBD1 (6 bases). The CDR3 sequence is 16 residues long. The germline gives CDR1 MGHRA, CDR2 YSYEKL. V lost 4 bases and J lost 0, with 15 bases in between. The CDR3 sequence is CASSLGQLDANYGYTF. DNA for the CDR3: TGCGCCAGCAGCCTGGGACAACTTGACGCTAACTATGGCTACACCTTC.

A few counts support this clonotype. J is TRBJ2-7 and V is TRBV2; 12 positions match TRBD2. Germline-derived CDR1 and CDR2 are SNHLY and FYNNEI. The CDR3 has 17 amino acids. The V and J ends lost 8 bases and 2 bases, in that order; junction bases with no gene match: 13. In DNA form, the CDR3 reads TGTGCCAGCTCGCGACTAGCGGGAGTGGGAGCTGCCTACGAGCAGTACTTC. It translates to CASSRLAGVGAAYEQYF.